This TCR beta chain stems from a study of OX40 agonist ivuxolimab in advanced cancers. Study at large: Cancers in dose escalation were hepatocellular, melanoma, renal cell and head and neck.

CDR1 LGHNT and CDR2 FRNRAP come from the germline V gene. Trimming shortened V by 1 base and J by 6 bases, and 11 bases separated the two germline ends. CDR3 length: 14 residues. Regarding the study as a whole: With doses of 0.1 to 3.0 mg/kg, CD4+ and CD8+ blood T cells had undergone clonal expansion by week 6. Researchers did not establish what antigens the expanded peripheral T cells target.

The table came from immunoSEQ multiplex PCR; TCRdb's copy has only in-frame clones and leaves some out. The repertoire includes around 64,000 clones, roughly 80% of them detected once, and roughly 4.9% sits in the top ten. This clone appeared once. Antigen specificity is unknown. It was autoimmune disease history or systemic immunosuppression that excluded patients. The rearrangement uses TRBV12-5 and TRBJ2-3; D is possibly TRBD2 (6 bases). The sequence derives from an adult with an advanced solid tumor such as melanoma, head and neck, liver or kidney cancer. The sequences come from CD4+ or CD8+ T cells sorted from blood, collected in a trial of the OX40 agonist ivuxolimab. The CDR3 region has the DNA TGTGCTAGTGGTTTGGGGAGGAGCGGGGATACGCAGTATTTT. Its translation: CASGLGRSGDTQYF.